The clone carrying this T cell receptor beta chain turned up a few times. Its antigen is undetermined. These data belong to a study of cytomegalovirus exposure and HLA in healthy donors. The PCR used 60 Vbeta and 13 Jbeta primers. Clones were read by immunoSEQ multiplex PCR, and TCRdb kept only the in-frame ones, dropping some. The sample includes about 120,000 clones, 80% of them seen just once. V lost 7 bases and J lost 2; bases outside the gene matches: 7. The V gene's germline CDR1 is ENHRY and CDR2 SYGVKD. This CDR3 is built from 14 residues. Study conclusions and caveats: A later analysis associated 15,000 or so TCR beta sequences with HLA alleles at a 0.05 false discovery rate. Fewer than 200 TCR beta chains were listed as cytomegalovirus-associated.

This sequence was found in a female donor in good health and CMV-seropositive. The rearrangement links TRBV10-3 to TRBJ2-7, with 8 bases fitting TRBD2. The sequenced material came from PBMCs. DNA of the CDR3: TGTGCCATCACCGAGGGACTAGGGGCCTACGAGCAGTACTTC. It specifies CAITEGLGAYEQYF.